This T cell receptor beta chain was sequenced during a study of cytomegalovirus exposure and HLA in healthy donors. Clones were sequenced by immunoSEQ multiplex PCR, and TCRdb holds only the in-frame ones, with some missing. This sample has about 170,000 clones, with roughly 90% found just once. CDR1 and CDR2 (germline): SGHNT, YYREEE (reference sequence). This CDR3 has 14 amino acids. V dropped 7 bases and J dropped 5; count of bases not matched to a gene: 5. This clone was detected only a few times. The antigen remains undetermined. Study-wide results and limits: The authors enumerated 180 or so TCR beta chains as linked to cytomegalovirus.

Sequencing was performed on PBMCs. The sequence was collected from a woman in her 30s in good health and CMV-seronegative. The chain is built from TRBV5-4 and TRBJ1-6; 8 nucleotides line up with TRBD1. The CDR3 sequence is CASGVQGDNSPLHF. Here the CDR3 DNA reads TGTGCCAGCGGGGTACAGGGGGATAATTCACCCCTCCACTTT.